This T cell receptor (beta chain) appears in the sequencing data of a study of shared clonotypes between healthy human individuals (dated by TCRdb to the early 2020s). For the wider study: The cohort included three men and a couple of women between 18 and 49 years of age. For each donor, three plates each were used for CD4 naive and CD4 memory, two plates were used for CD8 naive, and one plate was used for CD8 memory. Blood TCR repertoires of roughly five healthy adults were deeply sequenced to estimate repertoire size and the extent of clonotype sharing between individuals. Libraries were prepared and TCR repertoires were sequenced by different laboratories using diverse techniques, in order to increase sequencing depth and limit assay-specific biases. Each donor's leukapheresis produced roughly between roughly 0.85 and 10 billion PBMCs.

Using the deep immunoSEQ assay, multiplex PCR amplified TCR CDR3 regions from genomic DNA. Extracted genomic DNA from each cell subset was spread evenly across all wells of several immunoSEQ 96-well plates, with each plate serving as a replicate. For sorted subsets, about 210 ng of genomic DNA, equivalent to some 30,000 T cell genomes, went into each replicate PCR. Purified libraries were quantified with a Qubit 3.0 fluorometer, sized on a Bioanalyzer 2100, and re-quantified with the KAPA Library Quantification kit. Each immunoSEQ 96-well plate was sequenced on its own single-read 150-cycle Illumina NextSeq 550 flow cell. For the original study's pipeline: Because the immunoSEQ output included only junctional sequences and no quality scores, the filtering could not be the same as the filtering used for full-length reads. To assign V/J genes and CDR3, sequences were annotated against IMGT germline references using PyIR, a Python wrapper for IgBLAST v1.9. Reads with weak V/J assignments (E-value above 1e-6), missing CDR3, stop codons, out-of-frame junctions, or ambiguous translated residues were removed. V3J clonotypes were defined as sequences sharing an identical inferred V gene, J gene, and CDR3 amino acid sequence. Percentage overlap between repertoires was computed as shared unique clonotypes divided by the size of the smaller repertoire. Richness of each repertoire was evaluated using RTK rarefaction, the Chao1 estimator, and Recon v2.1 estimates of unobserved clonotypes. For all TCRbeta clonotypes obtained by the gDNA method from a handful of donors, generation probabilities were computed with OLGA. In its TCRdb copy, this immuneACCESS table keeps in-frame sequences only and misses some clones. Where compared with another copy, unresolved V genes explain less than half of these, and the others have no known cause. For V, J and clone size, that table is used; D and trimming come from the DNA. This sample gives under 1,100,000 clones in total; approximately 78% of them show up just once. The ten top clones hold under 0.8% of the sample.

From cysteine to phenylalanine, the CDR3 is 15 amino acids long. Just the 45-base CDR3 DNA is kept, in frame starting at base 1. The germline V gene gives CDR1 as MNHNS and CDR2 as SASEGT. Trimming costs V 4 bases and J 2 bases, and their ends lie 13 bases apart. Summary of the overall study and its limitations: Estimated clonotype richness was generally larger for naive than for memory subsets. Pairwise subsampling led to the expectation that sequencing depth would affect the degree of clonotype sharing among donors. Even with the large sequencing depth, rarefaction of the sorted-subset datasets indicated that sequencing was incomplete. Across a few donors, approximately 5% of naive CD4, over 3% of naive CD8, about 2.3% of memory CD4, and roughly 0.41% of memory CD8 clonotypes were shared. Because the study included a small number of donors, the genetic and exposure-history diversity represented was limited. Sampling was limited to blood, and TCR repertoires in tissue likely differ from TCR repertoires in blood. Clonotypes shared by all four sorted-subset donors showed higher generation probabilities than non-shared clonotypes.

Healthy HIV-negative adults with no recently reported acute infections or vaccinations were included as donors. Every donor was a Caucasian adult living in Nashville, Tennessee, USA. CD4+ T cells were enriched through magnetic negative selection, after which naive cells were positively selected on CD45RA and the remaining negative fraction served as the memory subset. After blood collection by leukapheresis, PBMCs were isolated using Ficoll-Histopaque density gradient centrifugation and then cryopreserved in the vapor phase of liquid nitrogen. Analytical flow cytometry was used to check the purity and quantity of each magnetically sorted T cell population. From each sorted fraction, genomic DNA was isolated and quantified by UV absorbance on a Nanodrop 2000c. In the case of this clone: The target of this receptor is not known. No per-base quality is available; no much larger clone lies one base away.

The chain employs TRBV6-1 and TRBJ2-3; TRBD1 is possibly the D segment (5 matching bases). Sequenced: memory CD4+ T cells from PBMCs. In light of the paper, this sample's cell subset or site label describes: CD45RA-negative fraction. This TCR came from a man younger than 35 in good health. Some clones in this sample may be carry-over from other donors' samples. CDR3 region: CASSVQGTITDTQYF. DNA sequence: TGTGCCAGCAGTGTGCAGGGAACAATCACAGATACGCAGTATTTT.